This T cell receptor (beta chain) was sequenced during a study (dated by TCRdb to about 2015). In terms of the full investigation: The study tested whether tumor-infiltrating Tregs in breast cancer are recruited from blood Tregs or converted in situ from other CD4+ T cell subsets. General findings and caveats noted by the study authors: The validation in the larger cohort was limited to a single TCR beta V-J rearrangement instead of whole repertoires. The TCR alpha and beta sequences of tumor-infiltrating Tregs showed the greatest overlap with tumor naive CD4+ T cells, followed by blood naive CD4+ T cells. Tumor memory CD4+ T cell TCR gene usage clustered with blood and lymph node memory CD4+ cells and lymph node naive CD4+ cells.

A remark on this clonotype: Its antigen specificity is not known. The final CDR3 position lacks the conserved phenylalanine or tryptophan, pointing to a likely read error.

Full-length TCR variable regions were amplified by 5' RACE PCR with constant-region reverse primers, and semi-nested PCR with Nested Universal Primer A was subsequently performed. The ReliaPrep RNA Cell Miniprep System was used to extract total RNA, which was then reverse transcribed into 5'RACE-ready cDNA with the SMARTer RACE 5'/3' Kit. Multiplex adaptors were used to barcode the full-length TCR alpha and beta libraries, which were then sequenced on an Illumina MiSeq. In the authors' own workflow: For each of nine subset-tissue groups, sequencing data from the five patients were pooled, and the groups were then compared using unsupervised clustering of TCR gene usage. Repertoire similarity was calculated with the Morisita-Horn index, weighting shared sequences by their contribution to each repertoire. The public reads were quality trimmed at Q25 with fastp and then assembled into clones with MiXCR by TCRdb, keeping productive beta chains. Entries that share a CDR3 protein sequence are merged under the most common genes and DNA. What appears here as the V and J calls and clone size reflects TCRdb's work, not the paper's. Within this sample are around 30,000 distinct CDR3 sequences, with around a quarter of them counted one time only. The ten top clones hold around 4.7% of the sample.

Memory CD4+ T cells were isolated as CD4+CD45RO+CD25- cells. Tregs, naive and memory CD4+ T cells from tumor, blood and ipsilateral draining lymph nodes of about 5 breast cancer patients underwent full-length TCR alpha and beta sequencing. Mononuclear cells from lymph nodes or 50 to 60 ml of peripheral blood were isolated by Ficoll density gradient centrifugation. A purity exceeding 90% was confirmed by FACS for the sorted cell populations. The CDR3 contains 14 residues when both ends are counted. The entry retains the CDR3 DNA only, 42 bases that are in frame from base 1. Trimming leaves V shorter by 3 bases and J shorter by 4 bases, with the junction holding 4 bases beyond the gene matches. From the germline V gene, CDR1 is MDHEN and CDR2 is SYDVKM.

The sample comprised memory CD4+ T cells sorted from blood. The cell subset or site tag for this specimen amounts to: memory CD4+ T cells, CD4+CD45RO+CD25-. The chain links TRBV28 with TRBJ2-3, with 7 bases matching TRBD1. This sequence originates from a female donor with breast cancer. The sequenced DNA is TGTGCCAGCAGTTTTTTAGGGGGCCCAGATACGCAGTATTCT. The encoded protein is CASSFLGGPDTQYS.